Given below is one T cell receptor beta chain in context. The sample comes from a study of blood T cell repertoires in COVID-19. Study in general: COVID-19 samples collected from the United States, Italy and Spain covered acute and convalescent phases. T cells, B-cell-depleted T cells, or PBMCs supplied cDNA or gDNA.

Original data processing: Cell counts per sample came from amplifying reference gene primers. The table came from immunoSEQ multiplex PCR; TCRdb's copy has only in-frame clones and leaves some out. V and J calls and clone size follow that table, whereas D and trimming were derived from the DNA. Here the sample spans roughly 55,000 clones, around 72% being singletons. The V and J ends lost 10 bases and 7 bases, in that order; junction bases with no gene match: 7. In germline, CDR1 is SGDLS, CDR2 YYNGEE. The length of the CDR3 is 12 residues. The sequence derives from a human donor with active or convalescent COVID-19. The donor label of this sample is uncertain. The genes are TRBV9 and TRBJ2-2; 7 positions agree with TRBD2. The sample was peripheral blood. CDR3 sequence reads: CASGGAVGELFF. CDR3 in DNA: TGTGCCTCGGGAGGTGCAGTCGGGGAGCTGTTTTTT.